These 15 T cell receptor beta chains share one sample of origin, sequenced in a study of T-cell memory formation after mild COVID-19. TCRdb ran MiXCR on the 5' RACE reads and lists one entry per CDR3 protein. Of about 140,000 distinct CDR3 sequences in the sample, 11% to 15% were seen once. The source material was PBMCs or a T cell subset sorted from them (not recorded which). These TCRs come from an adult woman who had mild COVID-19 (a few samples of this study predate the infection). Cell type and time point are not known.

This clonotype occurred a few times. The rearrangement uses TRBV9 and TRBJ2-3; 8 positions match TRBD2. CDR1 is SGDLS and CDR2 is YYNGEE in the germline V gene. With 3 bases clipped from V and 2 bases from J, the junction kept 8 bases outside the gene matches. The CDR3 runs to 16 residues. The CDR3 region has the DNA TGTGCCAGCAGCGGATTAGCGGGGAGCTACACAGATACGCAGTATTTT. Translated: CASSGLAGSYTDTQYF.

This clonotype has a handful of counts. V and J are TRBV5-5 and TRBJ1-1; D not certain. Germline loops: CDR1 SGHKS, CDR2 YYEKEE (reference sequence). V was pared by 0 bases and J by 5 bases, with 23 bases between. The length of the CDR3 is 18 residues. As DNA, the CDR3 is TGTGCCAGCAGCTTGGCCCACTACGTGTATTTTCGCGGTACTGAAGCTTTCTTT. It encodes CASSLAHYVYFRGTEAFF.

V and J are TRBV5-5 and TRBJ2-7; D is unresolved. The CDR3 spans 14 residues. The germline V gene has CDR1 SGHKS and CDR2 YYEKEE (reference sequence). V was shortened by 0 bases and J by 1 base, with 8 bases between the two germline ends. The CDR3 nucleotides read TGTGCCAGCAGCTTGGATTGGGGTTCCTACGAGCAGTACTTC. Amino acids: CASSLDWGSYEQYF.

The V call is TRBV5-1, the J call TRBJ2-3; D possibly corresponds to TRBD2 (6 bases). The germline V gene encodes CDR1 SGHRS and CDR2 YFSETQ. V dropped 4 bases and J dropped 0 bases, with 12 bases sitting between them. The CDR3 loop spans 15 amino acids. DNA for the CDR3: TGCGCCAGCAGCCTATTTGCGGGGAGCACAGATACGCAGTATTTT. Residues: CASSLFAGSTDTQYF.

This clonotype was counted many times. This sequence joins TRBV5-4 and TRBJ1-1; 9 nucleotides agree with TRBD1. The CDR3 totals 15 residues. CDR1 and CDR2 (germline): SGHNT, YYREEE (reference sequence). V shed 3 bases, J shed 3 bases, and the junction held 6 bases outside the gene matches. CDR3 sequence: CASSSTGGADTEAFF. The CDR3 DNA follows: TGTGCCAGCAGCTCTACAGGGGGCGCGGACACTGAAGCTTTCTTT.

This clonotype turned up a few times. V is TRBV9 and J is TRBJ2-7; tentatively, D is TRBD1 (5 bases). The V gene lost 0 bases and the J gene lost 2 bases, with 9 bases spanning the gap. Germline lookup yields CDR1 SGDLS and CDR2 YYNGEE. The CDR3 is 14 residues long. The CDR3 region is CASSVEGVAYEQYF. The CDR3 DNA is TGTGCCAGCAGCGTAGAAGGGGTGGCCTACGAGCAGTACTTC. Supplemented by reference TRBV9 and TRBJ2-7, the full variable domain reads DSGVTQTPKHLITATGQRVTLRCSPRSGDLSVYWYQQSLDQGLQFLIQYYNGEERAKGNILERFSAQQFPDLHSELNLSSLELGDSALYFCASSVEGVAYEQYFGPGTRLTVT.

This clonotype has only a few counts. The V and J genes are TRBV11-2 and TRBJ2-7; 9 bases line up with TRBD1. The CDR3 extends over 15 amino acids. Germline-derived CDR1 and CDR2 are SGHAT and FQNNGV. V lost 2 bases, J lost 4 bases, and 6 bases stayed unmatched. The CDR3 DNA sequence: TGTGCCAGCAGCTTACTGGGACAGGGTCTATACGAGCAGTACTTC. This gives the protein CASSLLGQGLYEQYF. The full variable domain, with the rest looked up from reference TRBV11-2 and TRBJ2-7, is EAGVAQSPRYKIIEKRQSVAFWCNPISGHATLYWYQQILGQGPKLLIQFQNNGVVDDSQLPKDRFSAERLKGVDSTLKIQPAKLEDSAVYLCASSLLGQGLYEQYFGPGTRLTVT.

The chain links TRBV6-2 or TRBV6-3 to TRBJ1-5; possible D gene TRBD1, 6 bases. CDR1 and CDR2 from the germline V gene are MNHEY and SVGEGT. Trimming took 2 bases from V and 2 from J, leaving 10 bases between them. The CDR3 consists of 15 residues. CDR3 sequence reads: CASSYQGPGNQPQHF. CDR3 DNA: TGTGCCAGCAGTTACCAGGGGCCGGGCAATCAGCCCCAGCATTTT.

In DNA form, the CDR3 reads TGTGCCAGTAGTCCGGACAACTACAATGAGCAGTTCTTC. Translated: CASSPDNYNEQFF. The rearrangement joins TRBV19 to TRBJ2-1; TRBD1 is a possible D gene (5 bases). The CDR3 runs 13 residues. Trimming shortened V by 5 bases and J by 3 bases, and 8 bases separated the two germline ends. Germline CDR1 LNHDA, CDR2 SQIVND (reference sequence).

This clonotype showed up just a few times. This rearrangement joins TRBV12-3 or TRBV12-4 to TRBJ1-5; D may be TRBD1 (5 bases). CDR3 length: 14 amino acids. V was clipped by 1 base and J by 9 bases, with 13 bases between them. The CDR3 coding sequence is TGTGCCAGCAGTTTAGACAGGACTGTGGGGCCCCAGCATTTT. This sequence encodes CASSLDRTVGPQHF.

This clonotype was observed once. The CDR3 DNA sequence: TGTGCCAGCAGCTTGGGACTAGCGGGAGTCAATGAGCAGTTCTTC. Encoded protein: CASSLGLAGVNEQFF. This chain joins TRBV7-9 and TRBJ2-1, with 14 nucleotides matching TRBD2. V lost 3 bases and J lost 6; bases outside the gene matches: 1. The CDR3 is 15 residues long. The germline V gene encodes CDR1 SEHNR and CDR2 FQNEAQ (reference sequence). The complete variable domain, with remaining parts taken from reference TRBV7-9 and TRBJ2-1, reads DTGVSQNPRHKITKRGQNVTFRCDPISEHNRLYWYRQTLGQGPEFLTYFQNEAQLEKSRLLSDRFSAERPKGSFSTLEIQRTEQGDSAMYLCASSLGLAGVNEQFFGPGTRLTVL.

V is TRBV15 and J is TRBJ2-5; 13 bases map to TRBD2. The CDR3 runs to 16 residues. Germline CDR1 reads LNHNV; CDR2 reads YYDKDF (reference sequence). Trimming cost V 2 bases and J 5 bases; bases outside gene matches: 5. DNA for the CDR3: TGTGCCACCAGCAGACCTGGGACTAGCGGGGCGGAGACCCAGTACTTC. Translation: CATSRPGTSGAETQYF.

This clonotype has more than one count but fewer than ten. The rearrangement uses TRBV7-9 and TRBJ2-1; the match to TRBD1 covers 8 bases. The CDR3 runs to 15 residues. J lost 4 bases, V lost 6 bases, and 8 bases had no gene match. CDR1 is SEHNR, CDR2 FQNEAQ, per germline (reference sequence). In DNA, the CDR3 is TGTGCCAGCAGAGACCATCAGGGGGCATACAATGAGCAGTTCTTC. It specifies CASRDHQGAYNEQFF.

In its sample, this clonotype was seen a few times. The chain is built from TRBV7-9 and TRBJ1-1; maybe TRBD1 (5 bases). The CDR3 is 15 amino acids. Germline-derived CDR1 and CDR2 are SEHNR and FQNEAQ (reference sequence). V was trimmed by 4 bases and J by 0 bases, leaving 12 bases between them. The CDR3 region is CASSSQTDMNTEAFF. For the CDR3, the DNA is TGTGCCAGCAGCTCCCAGACAGACATGAACACTGAAGCTTTCTTT.

This clonotype was seen a handful of times. The V and J genes are TRBV9 and TRBJ1-1, with D maybe TRBD1 (6 bases). The CDR3 is 14 residues long. V dropped 3 bases and J dropped 4 bases, with 13 bases sitting between them. Germline loops: CDR1 SGDLS, CDR2 YYNGEE. For the CDR3, the DNA is TGTGCCAGCAGCGCGATACAGGGTGGCACTGAAGCTTTCTTT. Protein sequence: CASSAIQGGTEAFF.